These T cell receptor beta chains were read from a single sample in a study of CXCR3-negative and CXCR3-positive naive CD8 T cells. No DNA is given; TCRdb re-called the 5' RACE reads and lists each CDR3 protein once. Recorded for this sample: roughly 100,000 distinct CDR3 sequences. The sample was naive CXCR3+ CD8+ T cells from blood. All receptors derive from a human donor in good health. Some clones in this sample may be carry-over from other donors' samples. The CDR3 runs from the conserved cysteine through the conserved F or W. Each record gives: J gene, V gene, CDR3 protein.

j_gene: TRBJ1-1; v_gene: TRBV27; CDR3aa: CASSLLGGPTNTEAFF
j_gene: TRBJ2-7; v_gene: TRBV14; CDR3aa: CASTRGLAGFYEQYF
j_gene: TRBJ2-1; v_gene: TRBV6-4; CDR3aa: CASSDEGAWNEQFF
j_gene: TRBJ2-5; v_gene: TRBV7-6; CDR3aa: CASSLAVSLGVRETQYF
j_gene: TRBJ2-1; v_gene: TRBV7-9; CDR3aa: CASSAPGLAGSDEQFF
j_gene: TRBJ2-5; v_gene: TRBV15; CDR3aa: CATSRGLSSPQETQYF
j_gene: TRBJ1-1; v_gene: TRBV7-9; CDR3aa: CASSFAAEAFF
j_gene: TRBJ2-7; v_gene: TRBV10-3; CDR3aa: CAMGDREAYEQYF
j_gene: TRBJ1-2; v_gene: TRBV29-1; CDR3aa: CSVEADSNYGYTF
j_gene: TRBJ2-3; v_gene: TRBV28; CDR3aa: CASTARQGFGGDTQYF
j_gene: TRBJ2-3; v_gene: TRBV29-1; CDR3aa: CSVEDLEESSTDTQYF
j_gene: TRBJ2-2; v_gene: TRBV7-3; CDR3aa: CASSLAPRADTGELFF
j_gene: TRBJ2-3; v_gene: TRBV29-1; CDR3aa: CSVEDLWPGGVTDTQYF
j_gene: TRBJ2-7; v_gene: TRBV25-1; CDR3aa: CASSDSAGWPYEQYF
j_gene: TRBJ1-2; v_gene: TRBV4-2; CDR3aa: CASSQVGTAYGYTF
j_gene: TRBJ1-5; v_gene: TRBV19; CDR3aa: CASSINDYSNQPQHF
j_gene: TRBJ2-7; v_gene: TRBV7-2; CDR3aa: CASSLDGGSYEQYF
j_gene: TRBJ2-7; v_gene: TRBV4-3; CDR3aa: CASSPSMAYEQYF
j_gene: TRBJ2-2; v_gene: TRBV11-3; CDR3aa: CASSFAVTGELFF
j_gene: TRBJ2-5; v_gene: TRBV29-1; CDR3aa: CSVEDFEGVGETQYF
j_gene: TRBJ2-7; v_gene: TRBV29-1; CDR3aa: CSVETGGGSYEQYF
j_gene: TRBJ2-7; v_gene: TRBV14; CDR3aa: CASSRRGGEQYF
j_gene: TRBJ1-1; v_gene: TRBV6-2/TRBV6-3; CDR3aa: CASTLDLGPEAFF
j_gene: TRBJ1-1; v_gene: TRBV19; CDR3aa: CASSAGLLNTEAFF
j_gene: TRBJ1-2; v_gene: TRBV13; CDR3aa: CASSSGRTNYGYTF
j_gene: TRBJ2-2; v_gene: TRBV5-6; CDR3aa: CASSFSGELFF
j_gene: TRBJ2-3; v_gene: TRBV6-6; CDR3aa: CASSYTLERTGTDTQYF
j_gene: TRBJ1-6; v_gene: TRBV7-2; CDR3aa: CASSPDIGNSPLHF
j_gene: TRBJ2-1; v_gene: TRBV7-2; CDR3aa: CASSTQTSGGTYNEQLF
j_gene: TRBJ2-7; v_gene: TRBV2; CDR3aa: CASSEASEEQYF
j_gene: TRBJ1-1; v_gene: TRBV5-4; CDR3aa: CASSWDEGEAFF
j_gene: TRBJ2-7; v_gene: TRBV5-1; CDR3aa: CASSFEAGVYEQYF
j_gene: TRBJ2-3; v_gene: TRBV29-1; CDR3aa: CSVGPLTSETDTQYF
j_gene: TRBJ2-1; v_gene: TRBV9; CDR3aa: CASSVDSGFTLEPYEQFF
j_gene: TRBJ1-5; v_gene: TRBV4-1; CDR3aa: CASSQGQGLNQPQHF
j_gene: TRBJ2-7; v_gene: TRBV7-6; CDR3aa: CASSFTGVGEDEQYF
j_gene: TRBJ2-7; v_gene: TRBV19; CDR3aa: CASSIYSGPDYEQYF